Listed below are T cell receptor beta chains from one sample, sequenced in a study of T cell repertoires in cytomegalovirus infection. Their antigens remain unidentified. A single record per CDR3 protein comes from TCRdb applying MiXCR to the reads. The sample has roughly 990,000 distinct CDR3 sequences, around 32% seen once. This material consisted of cultured CD8+ T cells from PBMCs, taken from culture after CMV antigen stimulation. These receptors were obtained from a human donor in good health (CMV status not recorded). Some clones in this sample may be carry-over from other donors' samples. Each CDR3 is given with its conserved first and last residue. A D gene is named only where the DNA matches it firmly. Part of the rows lack a size; the others show once, few, many or a class for expanded clones.

J gene | clone size | D gene | V gene | CDR3 DNA | CDR3 protein
TRBJ2-5 | few | . | TRBV7-6 | TGTGCCAGCAGTTTCTTATGGGGAAGGGGAAATTTTGGCCAGTACTTC | CASSFLWGRGNFGQYF
TRBJ2-3 | . | TRBD2 | TRBV6-6 | TGTGCCAGCAGTTACTCGGAGGGCGGGGGTACAGATACGCAGTATTTT | CASSYSEGGGTDTQYF
TRBJ1-2 | . | . | TRBV12-5 | TGTGCTAGTGGTTTGGAGTGGTACTATGGCTACACCTTC | CASGLEWYYGYTF
TRBJ1-6 | few | . | TRBV19 | TGTGCCAGTAGTATAGCCCTCATCGTATACTCCTATAATTCACCCCTCCACTTT | CASSIALIVYSYNSPLHF
TRBJ2-3 | few | . | TRBV6-5 | TGTGCCAGCAGTTACTCGAGTGTGGGGGAGCAGTATTTT | CASSYSSVGEQYF
TRBJ2-3 | . | TRBD1 | TRBV4-1 | TGCGCCAGCAGTCCCGGACAGGGTAGGTCAGATACGCAGTATTTT | CASSPGQGRSDTQYF
TRBJ2-6 | . | . | TRBV20-1 | TGCAGTGCTAGCCAGAACTCTGGGGCCAACGTCCTGACTTTC | CSASQNSGANVLTF
TRBJ2-7 | once | TRBD1 | TRBV15 | TGTGCCACCAGCAGAGATCTGATGGGACAGGGTTACGAGCAGTACTTC | CATSRDLMGQGYEQYF
TRBJ2-3 | many | . | TRBV4-1 | TGCGCCAGCAGCCAACAAGGGACTTTAGGTACGCAGTATTTT | CASSQQGTLGTQYF
TRBJ1-3 | . | . | TRBV10-3 | TGTGCCATCAGTGGGGGCGGCGGGAACTCTGGAAACACCATATATTTT | CAISGGGGNSGNTIYF
TRBJ2-1 | . | . | TRBV7-6 | TGTGCCAGCAGCTTAGATGGGGGTCAGTTCAATGAGCAGTTCTTC | CASSLDGGQFNEQFF
TRBJ2-3 | once | TRBD2 | TRBV19 | TGTGCCAGTAGTATTGATAGCGGGGGGAGCACAGATACGCAGTATTTT | CASSIDSGGSTDTQYF
TRBJ2-7 | few | TRBD2 | TRBV7-2 | TGTGCCAGCAGCTTAGTGGAGCGGGGTATTAGGTACGAGCAGTACTTC | CASSLVERGIRYEQYF
TRBJ2-7 | . | . | TRBV25-1 | TGTGCCAGCAGTGATTCGCGCGTCCACGAGCAGTACTTC | CASSDSRVHEQYF
TRBJ2-5 | once | TRBD2 | TRBV2 | TGTGCCAGCAGTGAAACTAGCGGGGCGATCCAAGAGACCCAGTACTTC | CASSETSGAIQETQYF
TRBJ2-7 | few | . | TRBV6-1 | TGTGCCAGCAGTGAAAATCTCTCCTACGAGCAGTACTTC | CASSENLSYEQYF
TRBJ2-5 | few | . | TRBV5-7 | TGTGCCAGCAGTCCCCGACGGGGGCAGCTCGAGACCCAGTACTTC | CASSPRRGQLETQYF
TRBJ1-2 | . | TRBD1 | TRBV4-3 | TGCGCCAGCAGCCAAGAGGATTGGACAGGCGGTTTCTATGGCTACACCTTC | CASSQEDWTGGFYGYTF
TRBJ2-7 | . | TRBD2 | TRBV4-2 | TGTGCCAGCAGCCGGGGGACTAGCGGCCCCTCCTACGAGCAGTACTTC | CASSRGTSGPSYEQYF
TRBJ2-1 | . | . | TRBV3-1 | TGTGCCAGCAGCCAAGATCTGAGCAGGAGCTCCTACAATGAGCAGTTCTTC | CASSQDLSRSSYNEQFF
TRBJ1-2 | few | . | TRBV27 | TGTGCCAGCAGCCGGCGGGGAAACTATGGCTACACCTTC | CASSRRGNYGYTF
TRBJ2-1 | . | . | TRBV24-1 | TGTGCCACCAGTGACACGACATATACGGACGACAATGAGCAGTTCTTC | CATSDTTYTDDNEQFF
TRBJ2-1 | many | . | TRBV19 | TGTGCCAGTAGTTATGGAGCGAATGAGCAGTTCTTC | CASSYGANEQFF
TRBJ1-1 | . | TRBD1 | TRBV20-1 | TGCAGTGCTAGAGAGTATCCGACAGGGATCACTGAAGCTTTCTTT | CSAREYPTGITEAFF
TRBJ1-1 | . | TRBD1 | TRBV18 | TGTGCCAGCTCACCACCGTGGACAGGAGGGGACACTGAAGCTTTCTTT | CASSPPWTGGDTEAFF
TRBJ1-2 | . | . | TRBV6-6 | TGTGCCAGCAGTTACACGAACCGGCAGGACATCTATGGCTACACCTTC | CASSYTNRQDIYGYTF
TRBJ2-4 | . | TRBD2 | TRBV6-6 | TGTGCCAGCAGTTCCAATATACTACTAGCGGGGGGCCTGGTAGCCAAAAACATTCAGTACTTC | CASSSNILLAGGLVAKNIQYF
TRBJ2-1 | . | TRBD2 | TRBV12-3/TRBV12-4 | TGTGCCAGCAGTTCCCAGGGATTAGCGGGGGGGTTGGGACAGTTCTTC | CASSSQGLAGGLGQFF
TRBJ2-5 | . | . | TRBV10-3 | TGTGCCATCAGTGATCGACTCCAAGAGACCCAGTACTTC | CAISDRLQETQYF
TRBJ1-1 | . | . | TRBV6-5 | TGTGCCAGCAGTTACGGCAGGGAGACTGAAGCTTTCTTT | CASSYGRETEAFF
TRBJ1-1 | . | . | TRBV19 | TGTGCCAGTAGTGGAACGGGCTACACTGAAGCTTTCTTT | CASSGTGYTEAFF
TRBJ1-1 | . | . | TRBV27 | TGTGCCAGCAGTTTTACAGGGAGCCGTGAAGCTTTCTTT | CASSFTGSREAFF
TRBJ1-1 | few | . | TRBV6-1 | TGTGCCAGCAGTGAAGCGGAAAACAGAAACACTGAAGCTTTCTTT | CASSEAENRNTEAFF
TRBJ2-1 | . | . | TRBV15 | TGTGCCACCAGACCCGACTACACCCCCCCCTACAATGAGCAGTTCTTC | CATRPDYTPPYNEQFF
TRBJ2-2 | many | . | TRBV5-6 | TGTGCCAGCAGCTTCGGGTCCGGGGAGCTGTTTTTT | CASSFGSGELFF
TRBJ1-2 | . | . | TRBV4-1 | TGCGCCAGCAGCCAAGAGAGATGGGACATAAATGGCTACACCTTC | CASSQERWDINGYTF
TRBJ2-1 | . | TRBD2 | TRBV4-1 | TGCGCCAGCAGCCAAGGGACTAGCGGAACCTACAATGAGCAGTTCTTC | CASSQGTSGTYNEQFF
TRBJ1-5 | many | . | TRBV7-9 | TGTGCCAGCAGCCCCACCGCCCCGGGAGCGGGCAATCAGCCCCAGCATTTT | CASSPTAPGAGNQPQHF